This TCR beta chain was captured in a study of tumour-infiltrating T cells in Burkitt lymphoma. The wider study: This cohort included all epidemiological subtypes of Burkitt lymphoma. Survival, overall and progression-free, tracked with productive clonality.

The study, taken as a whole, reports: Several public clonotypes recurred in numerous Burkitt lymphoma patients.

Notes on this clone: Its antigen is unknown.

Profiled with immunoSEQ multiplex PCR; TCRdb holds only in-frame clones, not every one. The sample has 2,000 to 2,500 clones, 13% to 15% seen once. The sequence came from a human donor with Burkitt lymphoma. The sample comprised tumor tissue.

CDR3 nucleotides: TGTGCCACCAGCAGAGAACCGGGACAGGGGCCCGCAGATACGCAGTATTTT. Protein: CATSREPGQGPADTQYF. V usage is TRBV15 and J usage is TRBJ2-3, with 10 bases identical to TRBD1. The junction had 7 bases not matched to a gene; V was cut back by 0 bases and J by 4 bases. Germline CDR1 LNHNV, CDR2 YYDKDF (reference sequence). The CDR3 covers 17 residues.